These T cell receptor beta chains were read from a single sample in a study of CD8+ T cells in alopecia areata. TCRdb's table, derived via immunoSEQ multiplex PCR, lists solely in-frame clones and lacks some. Found here are 190,000 or so clones, 55% to 70% of them singletons; the top ten hold roughly 5%. The sequences come from CD4+ T cells sorted from blood, collected at week 24, from a patient treated with tofacitinib. All receptors come from a human donor with alopecia areata. Both conserved end residues are part of each CDR3.

V gene | CDR3 protein
TRBV5-1 | CASSPLAGGSASSYNEQFF
TRBV2 | CASSQTREKQYF
TRBV5-6 | CASSRPRTSGNTIYF
TRBV27 | CASRLRVFGARERVPYNEQFF
TRBV2 | CATSGNEQFF
TRBV30 | CAWSVGRRGTGELFF
TRBV5-6 | CASRTPLGGANTEAFF
TRBV27 | CASSLRTSAEQYF
TRBV30 | CAFGERRDQFF
TRBV7-2 | CASSVGTTTEQYF
TRBV2 | CASSEAAGNQPQHF
TRBV10-3 | CAIRSSGIKETQYF
TRBV5-1 | CASTLGRLNTEAFF
TRBV19 | CASSIVSGNQPQHF
TRBV7-3 | CASSSTYTGELFF
TRBV4-1 | CASSPRGLYQETQYF
TRBV5-1 | CASSPDTQYGYTF
TRBV11-3 | CASSLYGSSGNTIYF
TRBV7-9 | CASSPTGTGGDGYTF
TRBV2 | CASSARGRPNEKLFF
TRBV7-9 | CASSNGPAPNQPQHF
TRBV7-3 | CASSLSGFPGELFF
TRBV4-2 | CASSQAFDSSYGYTF
TRBV5-1 | CASSPHGANEQFF
TRBV29-1 | CSARPGGYGYTF
TRBV29-1 | CSVGSGSSYEQYF
TRBV29-1 | CSGGQGGGNTIYF
TRBV6-1 | CASSPDIVDTEAFF
TRBV28 | CASSLGQEAFF
TRBV5-4 | CASSSSGDFTDTQYF
TRBV4-3 | CASSQLGTGAGPETQYF
TRBV10-3 | CAISHGQARNKSPPLHF
TRBV29-1 | CSVEGRTGVDETQYF
TRBV5-6 | CASSLDRHTEAFF
TRBV5-1 | CASSGGRAGGLEQFF
TRBV29-1 | CSVALDTQYF
TRBV9 | CASSKPGQGQETQYF
TRBV5-1 | CASSPGVDSGGQETQYF
TRBV25-1 | CASSGDSSVHF
TRBV29-1 | CSARNRVGTQETQYF
TRBV5-1 | CASSWRDRADEAFF
TRBV4-1 | CASSRDLTETQYF
TRBV7-2 | CASSSPTQGANGANVLTF
TRBV29-1 | CSVEDQKPGRETQYF
TRBV7-2 | CASSYLAGGNTGELFF